At least ten counts were recorded for the clone carrying this T cell receptor beta chain. Its target is unknown. Naive CD4+ cells had CD25+ Tregs removed. The CDR3 loop spans 12 amino acids. The V end lost 8 bases, the J end lost 2 bases, and 9 bases lay between the germline ends. Findings and caveats of the study: The larger cohort examined one V-J beta rearrangement, not whole repertoires. In terms of TCR gene usage, tumor memory CD4+ T cells clustered together with blood and lymph node memory CD4+ cells, as well as with lymph node naive CD4+ cells.

Constant-region reverse primers amplified full-length variable regions, followed by semi-nested Nested Universal Primer A PCR. MiXCR was run by TCRdb on the 5' RACE reads, yielding one entry per CDR3 protein. Of about 50,000 distinct CDR3 sequences listed, 25% to 35% were seen once; the top ten hold about 2.2%. Source material: naive CD4+ T cells sorted from blood. Sample subset: naive CD4+ T cells, CD4+CD45RA+CD25-. This chain connects TRBV12-3 or TRBV12-4 to TRBJ1-2; tentatively, D is TRBD1 (5 bases). The TCR originated in a female donor with breast cancer. The CDR3: CASPGGNYGYTF. The DNA of the CDR3 is TGTGCCAGCCCTGGGGGGAACTATGGCTACACCTTC.